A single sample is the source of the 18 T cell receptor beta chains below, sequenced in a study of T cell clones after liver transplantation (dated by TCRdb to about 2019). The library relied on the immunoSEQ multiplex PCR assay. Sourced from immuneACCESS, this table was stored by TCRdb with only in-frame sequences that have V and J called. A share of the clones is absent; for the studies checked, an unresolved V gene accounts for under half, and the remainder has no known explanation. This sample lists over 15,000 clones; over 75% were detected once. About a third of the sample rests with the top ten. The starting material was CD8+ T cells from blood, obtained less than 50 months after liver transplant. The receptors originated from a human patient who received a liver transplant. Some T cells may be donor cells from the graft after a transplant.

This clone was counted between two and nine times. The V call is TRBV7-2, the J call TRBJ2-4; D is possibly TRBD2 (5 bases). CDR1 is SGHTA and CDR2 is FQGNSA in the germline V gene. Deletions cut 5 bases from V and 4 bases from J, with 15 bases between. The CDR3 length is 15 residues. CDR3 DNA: TGTGCCAGCAGCGACGAGGGAGACGGGAAAAACATTCAGTACTTC. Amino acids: CASSDEGDGKNIQYF.

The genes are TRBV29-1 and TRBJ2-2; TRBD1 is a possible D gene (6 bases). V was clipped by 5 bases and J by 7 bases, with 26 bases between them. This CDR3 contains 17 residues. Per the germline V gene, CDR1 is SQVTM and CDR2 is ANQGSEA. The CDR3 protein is CSVFPSVGRGVGGELFF. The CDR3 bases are TGCAGCGTTTTCCCCTCCGTAGGCAGGGGAGTCGGCGGGGAGCTGTTTTTT.

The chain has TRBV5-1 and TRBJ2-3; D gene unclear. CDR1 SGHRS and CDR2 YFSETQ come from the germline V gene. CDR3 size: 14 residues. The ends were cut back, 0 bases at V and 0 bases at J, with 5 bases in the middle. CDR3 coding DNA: TGCGCCAGCAGCTTGGCAACTAGCACAGATACGCAGTATTTT. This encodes CASSLATSTDTQYF. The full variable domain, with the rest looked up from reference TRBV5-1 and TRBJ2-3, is KAGVTQTPRYLIKTRGQQVTLSCSPISGHRSVSWYQQTPGQGLQFLFEYFSETQRNKGNFPGRFSGRQFSNSRSEMNVSTLELGDSALYLCASSLATSTDTQYFGPGTRLTVL.

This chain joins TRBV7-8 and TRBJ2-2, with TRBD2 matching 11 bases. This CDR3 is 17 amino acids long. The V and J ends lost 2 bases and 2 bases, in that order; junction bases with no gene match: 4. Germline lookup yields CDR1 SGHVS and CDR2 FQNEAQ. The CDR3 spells CASSLTSGRPNTGELFF. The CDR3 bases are TGTGCCAGCAGCTTAACTAGCGGGAGACCAAACACCGGGGAGCTGTTTTTT. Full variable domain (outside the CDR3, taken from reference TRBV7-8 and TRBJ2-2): GAGVSQSPRYKVAKRGQDVALRCDPISGHVSLFWYQQALGQGPEFLTYFQNEAQLDKSGLPSDRFFAERPEGSVSTLKIQRTQQEDSAVYLCASSLTSGRPNTGELFFGEGSRLTVL.

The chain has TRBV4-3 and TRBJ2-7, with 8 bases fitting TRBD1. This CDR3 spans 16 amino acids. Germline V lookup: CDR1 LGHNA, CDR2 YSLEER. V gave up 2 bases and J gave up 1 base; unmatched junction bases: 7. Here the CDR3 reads CASSQSATGESYEQYF. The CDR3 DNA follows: TGCGCCAGCAGCCAAAGCGCGACAGGGGAATCCTACGAGCAGTACTTC.

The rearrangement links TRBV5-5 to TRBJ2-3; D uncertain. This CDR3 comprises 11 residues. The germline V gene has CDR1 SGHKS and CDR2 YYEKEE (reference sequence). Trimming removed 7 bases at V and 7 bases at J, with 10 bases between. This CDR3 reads CASSTVNTQYF. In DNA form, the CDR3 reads TGTGCCAGCTCCACAGTTAATACGCAGTATTTT.

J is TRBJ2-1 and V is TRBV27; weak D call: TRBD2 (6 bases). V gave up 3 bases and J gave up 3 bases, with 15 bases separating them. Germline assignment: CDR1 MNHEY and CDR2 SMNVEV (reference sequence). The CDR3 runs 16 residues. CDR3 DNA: TGTGCCAGCAGTTTTATGCTGGCTAGCGACTACAATGAGCAGTTCTTC. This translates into CASSFMLASDYNEQFF.

The CDR3 sequence is CASRGKSEQFF. The CDR3, as DNA: TGTGCCAGCAGGGGGAAGTCGGAGCAGTTCTTC. V usage is TRBV5-4 and J usage is TRBJ2-1, with D uncertain. Trimming left V 5 bases short and J 10 bases short, with 10 bases between. The V gene's germline CDR1 is SGHNT and CDR2 YYREEE (reference sequence). The CDR3 runs 11 residues.

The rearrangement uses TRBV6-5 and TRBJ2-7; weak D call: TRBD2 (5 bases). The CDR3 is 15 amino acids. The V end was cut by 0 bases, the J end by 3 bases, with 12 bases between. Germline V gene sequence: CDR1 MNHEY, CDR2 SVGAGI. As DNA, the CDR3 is TGTGCCAGCAGTTACTCGACTCCAGGAGGCTACGAGCAGTACTTC. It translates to CASSYSTPGGYEQYF.

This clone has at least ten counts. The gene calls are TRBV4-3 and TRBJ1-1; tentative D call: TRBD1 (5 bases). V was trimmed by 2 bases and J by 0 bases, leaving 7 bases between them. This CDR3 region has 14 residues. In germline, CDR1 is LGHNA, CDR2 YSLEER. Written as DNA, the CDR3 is TGCGCCAGCAGCCAAACAGGAATGAACACTGAAGCTTTCTTT. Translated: CASSQTGMNTEAFF.

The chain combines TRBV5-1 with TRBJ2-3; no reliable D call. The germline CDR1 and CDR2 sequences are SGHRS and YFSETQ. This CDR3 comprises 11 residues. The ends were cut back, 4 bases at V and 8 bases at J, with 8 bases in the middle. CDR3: CASSASFTQYF. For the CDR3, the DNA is TGCGCCAGCAGCGCTAGTTTTACGCAGTATTTT. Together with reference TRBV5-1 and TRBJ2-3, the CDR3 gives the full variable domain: KAGVTQTPRYLIKTRGQQVTLSCSPISGHRSVSWYQQTPGQGLQFLFEYFSETQRNKGNFPGRFSGRQFSNSRSEMNVSTLELGDSALYLCASSASFTQYFGPGTRLTVL.

The CDR3, as DNA: TGTGCCAGCAGCCCACACTTTGGATCTAGCACAGATACGCAGTATTTT. It specifies CASSPHFGSSTDTQYF. The gene calls are TRBV13 and TRBJ2-3; no clear D gene. This CDR3 has 16 amino acids. V lost 5 bases to trimming and J lost 0 bases, with 15 bases between them. Germline V gene sequence: CDR1 PRHDT, CDR2 FYEKMQ (reference sequence).

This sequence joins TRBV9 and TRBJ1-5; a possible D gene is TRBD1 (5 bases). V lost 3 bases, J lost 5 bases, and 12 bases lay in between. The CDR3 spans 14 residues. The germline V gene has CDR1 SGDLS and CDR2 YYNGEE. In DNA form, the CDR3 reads TGTGCCAGCAGCGAGTGGGGAGGGGATCAGCCCCAGCATTTT. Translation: CASSEWGGDQPQHF.

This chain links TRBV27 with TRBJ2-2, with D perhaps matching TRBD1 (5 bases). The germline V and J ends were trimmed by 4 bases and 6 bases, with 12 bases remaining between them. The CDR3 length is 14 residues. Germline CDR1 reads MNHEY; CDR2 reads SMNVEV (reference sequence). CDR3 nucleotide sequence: TGTGCCAGCAGTTACTACGAAGGGGCCGGGGAGCTGTTTTTT. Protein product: CASSYYEGAGELFF.

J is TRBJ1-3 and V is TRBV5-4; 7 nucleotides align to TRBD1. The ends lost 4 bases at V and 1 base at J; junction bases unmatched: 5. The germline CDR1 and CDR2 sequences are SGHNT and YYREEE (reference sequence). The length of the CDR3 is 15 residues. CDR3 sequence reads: CASSRPTGSGNTIYF. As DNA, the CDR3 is TGTGCCAGCAGCCGACCGACAGGGTCTGGAAACACCATATATTTT. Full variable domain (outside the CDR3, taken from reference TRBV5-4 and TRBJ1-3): ETGVTQSPTHLIKTRGQQVTLRCSSQSGHNTVSWYQQALGQGPQFIFQYYREEENGRGNFPPRFSGLQFPNYSSELNVNALELDDSALYLCASSRPTGSGNTIYFGEGSWLTVV.

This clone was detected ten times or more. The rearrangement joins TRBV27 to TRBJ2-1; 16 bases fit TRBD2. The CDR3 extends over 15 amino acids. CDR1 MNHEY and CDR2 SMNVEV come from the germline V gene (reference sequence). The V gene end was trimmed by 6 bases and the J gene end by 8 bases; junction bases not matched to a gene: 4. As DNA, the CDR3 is TGTGCCAGCAGCCTGGGACTAGCGGGAGGGTATGAGCAGTTCTTC. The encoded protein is CASSLGLAGGYEQFF.

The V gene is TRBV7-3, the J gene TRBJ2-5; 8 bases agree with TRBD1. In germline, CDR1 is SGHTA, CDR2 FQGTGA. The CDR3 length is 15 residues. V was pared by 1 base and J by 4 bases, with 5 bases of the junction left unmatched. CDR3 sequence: CASSLRTGKRETQYF. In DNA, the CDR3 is TGTGCCAGCAGCTTAAGGACAGGGAAGCGAGAGACCCAGTACTTC.

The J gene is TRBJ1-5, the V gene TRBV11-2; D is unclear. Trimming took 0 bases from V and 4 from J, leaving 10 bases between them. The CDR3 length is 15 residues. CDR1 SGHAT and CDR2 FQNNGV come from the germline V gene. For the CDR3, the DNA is TGTGCCAGCAGCTTAGACCCGGGGAGGAATCAGCCCCAGCATTTT. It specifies CASSLDPGRNQPQHF.